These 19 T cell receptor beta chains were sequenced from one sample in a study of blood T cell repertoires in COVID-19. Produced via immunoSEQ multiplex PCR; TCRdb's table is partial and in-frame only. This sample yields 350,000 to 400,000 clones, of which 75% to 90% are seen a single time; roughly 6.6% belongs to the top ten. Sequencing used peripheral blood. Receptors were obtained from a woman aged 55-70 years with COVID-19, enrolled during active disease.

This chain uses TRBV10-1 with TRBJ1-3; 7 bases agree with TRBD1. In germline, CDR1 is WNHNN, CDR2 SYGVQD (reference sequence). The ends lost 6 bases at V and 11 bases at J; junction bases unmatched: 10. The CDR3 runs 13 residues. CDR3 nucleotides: TGCGCCAGCAGCGACGGGGACAGCCCTTCCATATATTTT. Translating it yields CASSDGDSPSIYF.

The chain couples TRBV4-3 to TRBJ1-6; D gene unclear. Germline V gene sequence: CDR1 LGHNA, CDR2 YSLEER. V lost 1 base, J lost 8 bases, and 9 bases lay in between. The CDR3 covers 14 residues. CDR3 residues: CASSQVNRDSPLHF. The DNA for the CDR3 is TGCGCCAGCAGCCAAGTGAACAGAGATTCACCCCTCCACTTT.

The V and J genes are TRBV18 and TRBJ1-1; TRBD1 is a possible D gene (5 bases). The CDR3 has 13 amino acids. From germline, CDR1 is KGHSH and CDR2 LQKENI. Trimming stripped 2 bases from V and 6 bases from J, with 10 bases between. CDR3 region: CASSPYRSPEAFF. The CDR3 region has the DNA TGTGCCAGCTCACCATACAGGTCACCTGAAGCTTTCTTT.

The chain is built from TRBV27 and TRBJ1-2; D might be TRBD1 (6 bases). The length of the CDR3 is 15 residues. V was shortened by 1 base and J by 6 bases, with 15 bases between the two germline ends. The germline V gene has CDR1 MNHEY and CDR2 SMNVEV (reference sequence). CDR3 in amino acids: CASSLFRQGINGYTF. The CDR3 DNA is TGTGCCAGCAGTTTATTTCGGCAGGGGATCAATGGCTACACCTTC.

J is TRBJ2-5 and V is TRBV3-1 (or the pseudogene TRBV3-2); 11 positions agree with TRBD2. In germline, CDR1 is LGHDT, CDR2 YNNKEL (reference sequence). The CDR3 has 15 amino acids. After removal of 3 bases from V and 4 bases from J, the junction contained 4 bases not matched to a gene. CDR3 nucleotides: TGTGCCAGCAGCCAGCTTACTAGCGGGGGAGAGACCCAGTACTTC. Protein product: CASSQLTSGGETQYF.

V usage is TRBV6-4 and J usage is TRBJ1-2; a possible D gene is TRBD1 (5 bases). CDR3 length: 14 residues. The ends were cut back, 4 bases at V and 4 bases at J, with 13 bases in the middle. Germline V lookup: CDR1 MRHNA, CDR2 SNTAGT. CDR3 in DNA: TGTGCCAGCAGTGCGGTCCAGGGCGGCTATGGCTACACCTTC. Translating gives CASSAVQGGYGYTF.

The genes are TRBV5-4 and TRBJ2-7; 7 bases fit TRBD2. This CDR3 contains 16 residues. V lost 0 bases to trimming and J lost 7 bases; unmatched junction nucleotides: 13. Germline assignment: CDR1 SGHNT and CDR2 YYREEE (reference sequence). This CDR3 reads CASSLEGLVGSGEQYF. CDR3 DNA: TGTGCCAGCAGCTTGGAAGGACTAGTCGGTTCGGGGGAGCAGTACTTC.

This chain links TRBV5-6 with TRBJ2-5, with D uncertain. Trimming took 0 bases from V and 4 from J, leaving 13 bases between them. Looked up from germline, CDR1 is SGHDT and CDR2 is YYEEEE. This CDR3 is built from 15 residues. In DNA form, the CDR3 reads TGTGCCAGCAGCTTGGTGCCGTCCTTACTAGAGACCCAGTACTTC. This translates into CASSLVPSLLETQYF.

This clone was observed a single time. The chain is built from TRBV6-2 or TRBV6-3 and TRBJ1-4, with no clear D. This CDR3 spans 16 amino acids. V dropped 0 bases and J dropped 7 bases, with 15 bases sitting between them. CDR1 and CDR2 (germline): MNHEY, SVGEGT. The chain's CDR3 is CASSYSVLAGAEKLFF. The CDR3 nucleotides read TGTGCCAGCAGTTACTCGGTCTTAGCGGGAGCTGAAAAACTGTTTTTT.

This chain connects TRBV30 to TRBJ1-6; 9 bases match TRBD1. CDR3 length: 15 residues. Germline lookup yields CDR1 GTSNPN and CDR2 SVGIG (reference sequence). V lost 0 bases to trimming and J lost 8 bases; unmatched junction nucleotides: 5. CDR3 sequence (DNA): TGTGCCTGGAGTGTAGACAGGGGGAGTTATTCACCCCTCCACTTT. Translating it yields CAWSVDRGSYSPLHF. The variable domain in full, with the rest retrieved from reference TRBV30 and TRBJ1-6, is SQTIHQWPATLVQPVGSPLSLECTVEGTSNPNLYWYRQAAGRGLQLLFYSVGIGQISSEVPQNLSASRPQDRQFILSSKKLLLSDSGFYLCAWSVDRGSYSPLHFGNGTRLTVT.

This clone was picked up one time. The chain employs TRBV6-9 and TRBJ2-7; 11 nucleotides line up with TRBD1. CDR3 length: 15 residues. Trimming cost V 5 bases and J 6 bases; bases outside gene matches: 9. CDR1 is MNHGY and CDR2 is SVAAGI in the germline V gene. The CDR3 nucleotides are TGTGCCAGCAGTCATTGGACAGGGGGCTTTTTCGAGCAGTACTTC. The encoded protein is CASSHWTGGFFEQYF.

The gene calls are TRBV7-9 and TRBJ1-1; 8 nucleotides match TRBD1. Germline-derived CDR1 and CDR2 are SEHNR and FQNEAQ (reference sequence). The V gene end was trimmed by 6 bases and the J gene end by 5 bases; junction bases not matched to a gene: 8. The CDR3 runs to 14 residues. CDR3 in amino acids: CASSPQGARTEAFF. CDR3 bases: TGTGCCAGCAGTCCTCAGGGGGCGAGGACTGAAGCTTTCTTT.

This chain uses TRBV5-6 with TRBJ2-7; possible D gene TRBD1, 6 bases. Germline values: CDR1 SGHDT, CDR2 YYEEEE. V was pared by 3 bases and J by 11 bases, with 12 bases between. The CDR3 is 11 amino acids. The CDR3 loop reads CASSWDKNKYF. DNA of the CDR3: TGTGCCAGCAGCTGGGACAAGAACAAGTACTTC.

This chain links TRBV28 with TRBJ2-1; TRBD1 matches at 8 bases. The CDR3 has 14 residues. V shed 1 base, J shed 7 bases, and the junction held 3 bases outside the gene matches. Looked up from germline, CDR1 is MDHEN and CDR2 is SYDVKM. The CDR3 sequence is CASSLSQGANEQFF. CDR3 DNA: TGTGCCAGCAGTTTATCCCAGGGGGCGAATGAGCAGTTCTTC.

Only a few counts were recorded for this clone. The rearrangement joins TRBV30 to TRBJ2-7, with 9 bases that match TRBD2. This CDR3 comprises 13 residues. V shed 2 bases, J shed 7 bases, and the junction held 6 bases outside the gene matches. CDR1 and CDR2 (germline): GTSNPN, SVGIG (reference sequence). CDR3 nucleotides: TGTGCCTGGAGTAACATAGCGGGGGAGGAGCAGTACTTC. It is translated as CAWSNIAGEEQYF.

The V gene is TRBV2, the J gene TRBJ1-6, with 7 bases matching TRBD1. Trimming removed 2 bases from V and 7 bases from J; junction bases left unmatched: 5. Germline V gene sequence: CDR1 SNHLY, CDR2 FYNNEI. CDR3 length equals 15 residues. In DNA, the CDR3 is TGTGCCAGCAGTGAACGGACAGGCCTGAATTCACCCCTCCACTTT. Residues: CASSERTGLNSPLHF. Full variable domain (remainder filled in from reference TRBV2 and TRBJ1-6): EPEVTQTPSHQVTQMGQEVILRCVPISNHLYFYWYRQILGQKVEFLVSFYNNEISEKSEIFDDQFSVERPDGSNFTLKIRSTKLEDSAMYFCASSERTGLNSPLHFGNGTRLTVT.

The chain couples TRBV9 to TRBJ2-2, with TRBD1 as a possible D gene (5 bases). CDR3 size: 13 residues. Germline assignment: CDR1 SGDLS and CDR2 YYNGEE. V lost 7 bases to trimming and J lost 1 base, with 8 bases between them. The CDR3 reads CASDTGNTGELFF. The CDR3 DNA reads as TGTGCCAGCGACACAGGGAACACCGGGGAGCTGTTTTTT.

The CDR3 loop is CAIRSGRQGSYEQYF. The CDR3 DNA reads TGTGCCATCAGATCCGGCCGGCAGGGATCATACGAGCAGTACTTC. The chain recombines TRBV10-3 with TRBJ2-7, with a possible D match to TRBD1 (5 bases). The length of the CDR3 is 15 residues. Germline-derived CDR1 and CDR2 are ENHRY and SYGVKD. Trimming removed 6 bases from V and 4 bases from J, with 19 bases in between.

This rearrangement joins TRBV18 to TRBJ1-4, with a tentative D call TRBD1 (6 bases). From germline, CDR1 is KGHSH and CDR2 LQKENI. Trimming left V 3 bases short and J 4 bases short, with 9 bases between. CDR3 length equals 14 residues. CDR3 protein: CASSPQGINEKLFF. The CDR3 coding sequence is TGTGCCAGCTCACCCCAGGGGATTAATGAAAAACTGTTTTTT.